Presented here are 15 T cell receptor beta chains from one specimen sequenced in a study of T cell changes during pregnancy in multiple sclerosis. Clones were sequenced by immunoSEQ multiplex PCR, and TCRdb holds only the in-frame ones, with some missing. The sample holds tens of thousands of clones, 92% seen once. The source was CD4+ T cells from peripheral blood mononuclear cells, collected after pregnancy. These TCRs come from a female donor in good health, enrolled as a control in a pregnancy study.

Regarding this clone: A junction end diverges from the germline sequence, so it may reflect a read error. The chain couples TRBV5-8 to TRBJ1-2; 7 nucleotides match TRBD1. This CDR3 comprises 16 residues. CDR1 is SGHTS and CDR2 is YDEGEE in the germline V gene. CDR3 coding DNA: TGTGCCAGCAGCTTGTCACAGGGGCAGAAACGATATGGCTGCACCTTC. Translation gives CASSLSQGQKRYGCTF.

The chain uses TRBV5-4 and TRBJ1-2; D gene unclear. The CDR3 is 13 residues long. The V gene's germline CDR1 is SGHNT and CDR2 YYREEE (reference sequence). Between the trimmed V and J ends, which lost 4 bases and 2 bases, there was a span of 9 bases. The CDR3 DNA reads TGTGCCAGCAGCGAGGGTAACAACTATGGCTACACCTTC. This gives the protein CASSEGNNYGYTF.

V usage is TRBV19 and J usage is TRBJ2-3, with 8 bases fitting TRBD1. The CDR3 runs 15 residues. Germline V gene sequence: CDR1 LNHDA, CDR2 SQIVND (reference sequence). V trimming: 9 bases; J trimming: 0 bases; junction bases outside the gene matches: 8. The CDR3 sequence: CASHRQGASTDTQYF. The CDR3 DNA follows: TGTGCCAGCCATCGGCAGGGGGCTAGCACAGATACGCAGTATTTT.

This clone appeared a single time. The chain has TRBV5-8 and TRBJ1-5, with D maybe TRBD1 (6 bases). Germline CDR1 reads SGHTS; CDR2 reads YDEGEE. The germline V and J ends were trimmed by 5 bases and 0 bases, with 18 bases remaining between them. The CDR3 runs 17 residues. The CDR3 nucleotides read TGTGCCAGCAGTAGATTAACAGGGACGTTTAGCAATCAGCCCCAGCATTTT. The encoded protein is CASSRLTGTFSNQPQHF.

This chain links TRBV11-3 with TRBJ2-7; D uncertain. The CDR3 extends over 13 amino acids. The germline V gene has CDR1 SGHNT and CDR2 YENEEA. Trimming removed 2 bases from V and 3 bases from J, with 8 bases in between. The CDR3 protein is CASSLRGNYEQYF. CDR3 DNA: TGTGCCAGCAGCTTACGAGGAAACTACGAGCAGTACTTC. Based on the CDR3 plus reference TRBV11-3 and TRBJ2-7, the full variable domain is EAGVVQSPRYKIIEKKQPVAFWCNPISGHNTLYWYLQNLGQGPELLIRYENEEAVDDSQLPKDRFSAERLKGVDSTLKIQPAELGDSAVYLCASSLRGNYEQYFGPGTRLTVT.

The rearrangement joins TRBV6-5 to TRBJ1-2; TRBD1 is a possible D gene (6 bases). The germline V gene has CDR1 MNHEY and CDR2 SVGAGI. The CDR3 has 13 residues. Trimming took 5 bases from V and 6 from J, leaving 13 bases between them. CDR3 region: CASSEGRGNGYTF. DNA for the CDR3: TGTGCCAGCAGTGAAGGCAGGGGAAATGGCTACACCTTC.

The rearrangement joins TRBV4-1 to TRBJ1-2, with D uncertain. The CDR3 is made up of 13 amino acids. CDR1 is MGHRA and CDR2 is YSYEKL in the germline V gene. V lost 4 bases and J lost 4, with 10 bases in between. The CDR3 region has the DNA TGCGCCAGCAGCCTGACTACCCTCTATGGCTACACCTTC. It codes for CASSLTTLYGYTF.

Concerning this clone: Sequence at one end of the junction differs from germline and may be a read error. This chain links TRBV7-9 with TRBJ1-1; 9 nucleotides agree with TRBD1. Germline V gene sequence: CDR1 SEHNR, CDR2 FQNEAQ (reference sequence). This CDR3 region has 12 residues. The CDR3 is CASRPTGGRIYF. The CDR3 nucleotides read TGTGCCAGCAGACCTACAGGGGGCAGAATATACTTT.

The rearrangement joins TRBV11-2 to TRBJ2-7, with TRBD1 matching over 8 bases. The germline V gene has CDR1 SGHAT and CDR2 FQNNGV. J lost 2 bases, V lost 5 bases, and 5 bases had no gene match. CDR3 size: 14 residues. Here the CDR3 DNA reads TGTGCCAGCAGCCGACAGGGACAGGCCTACGAGCAGTACTTC. Protein sequence: CASSRQGQAYEQYF.

This clone has a single count. The same CDR3 can be traced to other DNA sequences in this sample. J is TRBJ1-1 and V is TRBV18; unclear D gene. In germline, CDR1 is KGHSH, CDR2 LQKENI. V shed 3 bases and J shed 0 bases, with 5 bases lying between them. The CDR3 extends over 13 amino acids. CDR3 nucleotide sequence: TGTGCCAGCTCACCTTCTTTGAACACTGAAGCTTTCTTT. Its translation: CASSPSLNTEAFF. Full variable domain (remainder filled in from reference TRBV18 and TRBJ1-1): NAGVMQNPRHLVRRRGQEARLRCSPMKGHSHVYWYRQLPEEGLKFMVYLQKENIIDESGMPKERFSAEFPKEGPSILRIQQVVRGDSAAYFCASSPSLNTEAFFGQGTRLTVV.

The rearrangement joins TRBV10-3 to TRBJ1-3; the D is unclear. Trimming shortened V by 0 bases and J by 9 bases, and 12 bases separated the two germline ends. Germline V gene sequence: CDR1 ENHRY, CDR2 SYGVKD. CDR3 length: 14 residues. The CDR3: CAISESKQKSTIYF. DNA of the CDR3: TGTGCCATCAGTGAGTCGAAACAGAAGTCCACCATATATTTT.

The chain recombines TRBV7-6 with TRBJ1-6; weak D call: TRBD1 (5 bases). Germline assignment: CDR1 SGHVS and CDR2 FNYEAQ. Trimming took off 1 base at V and 8 bases at J, with 12 bases between the two ends. The CDR3 is 15 amino acids. CDR3: CASSLGAQGDSPLHF. The CDR3 nucleotides read TGTGCCAGCAGCTTAGGAGCCCAGGGTGATTCACCCCTCCACTTT.

This chain connects TRBV2 to TRBJ1-2, with D perhaps matching TRBD1 (6 bases). Between the trimmed V and J ends, which lost 1 base and 6 bases, there was a span of 12 bases. The CDR3 consists of 14 residues. Germline V lookup: CDR1 SNHLY, CDR2 FYNNEI. The CDR3 DNA reads as TGTGCCAGCAGTGAAGGCACAGGGAGTAATGGCTACACCTTC. Residues: CASSEGTGSNGYTF.

This clone has only one observation. The chain couples TRBV10-3 to TRBJ2-3, with D maybe TRBD2 (6 bases). The CDR3 has 14 amino acids. Trimming took off 4 bases at V and 0 bases at J, with 8 bases between the two ends. In germline, CDR1 is ENHRY, CDR2 SYGVKD. CDR3 nucleotide sequence: TGTGCCATCAGTGTGGGGACTAGCACAGATACGCAGTATTTT. Protein product: CAISVGTSTDTQYF.

The J gene is TRBJ1-5, the V gene TRBV28, with TRBD1 as a possible D gene (6 bases). V lost 2 bases and J 8 bases, leaving 16 bases between the germline ends. CDR3 length: 15 residues. Germline loops: CDR1 MDHEN, CDR2 SYDVKM. This CDR3 is CASSLHRGQSKPQHF. The DNA of the CDR3 is TGTGCCAGCAGTTTACATAGAGGACAGTCAAAGCCCCAGCATTTT.